This TCR beta chain was sequenced during a study of T-cell memory formation after mild COVID-19. The authors produced TCR alpha and TCR beta cDNA libraries with sample barcodes and UMIs by 5'RACE using constant-segment primers. Each CDR3 protein is one row after TCRdb ran MiXCR on the 5' RACE reads. Seen here are hundreds of thousands of distinct CDR3 sequences, approximately 8.4% observed once, and the top ten hold around a fifth. V gave up 3 bases and J gave up 1 base; unmatched junction bases: 5. The CDR3 is 14 residues long. CDR1 is DFQATT, CDR2 SNEGSKA, per germline (reference sequence). Sequenced: PBMCs or a T cell subset sorted from them (not recorded which). The receptor was derived from a man younger than 35 who had mild COVID-19 (a few samples of this study predate the infection). Cell type and time point are not known. This chain uses TRBV20-1 with TRBJ1-2; 7 nucleotides agree with TRBD1. The CDR3 loop reads CSARLAGGNYGYTF. The CDR3 DNA reads TGCAGTGCTAGGTTGGCAGGGGGTAACTATGGCTACACCTTC.